A single sample is the source of the 3 T cell receptor beta chains below, sequenced in a study of blood T cells in healthy people across ages. Then a second PCR, running roughly 7 to 12 cycles, was carried out with a sample-barcoded 5' primer and a J-beta primer mix. From the 5' RACE reads, TCRdb called clonotypes with MiXCR, one entry per CDR3 protein. This table has 850,000 to 1,000,000 distinct CDR3 sequences, just over 50% appearing once. Sequenced: blood. These receptors were collected from a woman between 55 and 75 years old in good health.

This clonotype was detected only a few times. The chain carries TRBV6-6 and TRBJ2-7; 8 bases match TRBD1. Germline V gene lookup returns CDR1 MNHNY and CDR2 SVGAGI (reference sequence). J gave up 3 bases and V 6 bases, and 7 bases lay outside the gene matches. There are 14 residues in the CDR3. Written as DNA, the CDR3 is TGTGCCAGCAGCCGAACCGGACAGGGCTACGAGCAGTACTTC. It is translated as CASSRTGQGYEQYF.

The CDR3 region has the DNA TGTGCCATCAGTGAGGAAAACAGAGACGAGCAGTACTTC. Its translation is CAISEENRDEQYF. This chain joins TRBV10-3 and TRBJ2-5; no firm D call. The J call is doubtful: the DNA matches TRBJ2-7 better. The germline CDR1 and CDR2 sequences are ENHRY and SYGVKD. CDR3 length: 13 residues.

The chain recombines TRBV6-1 with TRBJ2-1; a possible D gene is TRBD2 (7 bases). The better agreement between TRBJ2-7 and the DNA end casts doubt on the J call. Germline CDR1 is MNHNS and CDR2 is SASEGT. The length of the CDR3 is 17 residues. The CDR3 spells CASRGGHFRAGYNEQYF. The CDR3 region has the DNA TGTGCCAGCAGGGGGGGGCACTTTAGGGCTGGCTACAATGAGCAGTACTTC.